The T cell receptor beta chain described here comes from a study of a mutant IDH1 vaccine in newly diagnosed glioma. Across the study: The start of vaccination came 4-6 weeks after radiotherapy alone, or with temozolomide cycles. Week 35 was safety follow-up visit V12; week 47 was end-of-study visit V13. Treated patients comprised approximately 62% males and approximately 40% females, mean age approximately 42 years.

The method was immunoSEQ multiplex PCR; TCRdb's version includes in-frame clones alone and lacks a portion of them. The repertoire holds 90,000 to 100,000 clones, with roughly nine tenths as singletons. Indicated time point: week 47, end of study. One vaccine dose held 300 ug of mutant IDH1 20-mer peptide and came with topical imiquimod. As to this clone: Its antigen is unknown.

The CDR3 loop spans 11 amino acids. Per germline, CDR1 SEHNR and CDR2 FQNEAQ (reference sequence). V was trimmed by 2 bases and J by 5 bases, leaving 3 bases between them. The chain uses TRBV7-9 and TRBJ2-5; no definite D call. Sequenced material: PBMCs, taken from a glioma patient whose treatment included an IDH1 peptide vaccine. The clonotype was recovered from a woman aged 45-59 years with glioma. The CDR3 spells CASSLTETQYF. The CDR3 region has the DNA TGTGCCAGCAGCTTAACGGAGACCCAGTACTTC.